This passage covers 25 T cell receptor beta chains from one sample sequenced in a study of blood T cell repertoires in COVID-19. Sequenced by immunoSEQ multiplex PCR; TCRdb stores in-frame clones only, minus some. The table records almost 400,000 clones, roughly 90% of them present only once. The sequenced sample was PBMCs or T cells enriched from blood (not recorded which). The receptors originated from a woman aged 30 to 39 with acute COVID-19.

The chain joins TRBV7-8 to TRBJ2-2, with TRBD2 matching 7 bases. Germline assignment: CDR1 SGHVS and CDR2 FQNEAQ. CDR3 length equals 14 residues. The J segment lost 4 bases and the V segment lost 2 bases, leaving 1 base of the junction unmatched. The CDR3 DNA reads as TGTGCCAGCAGCTTATGGGGGGGCACCGGGGAGCTGTTTTTT. Translated, it gives CASSLWGGTGELFF.

This chain connects TRBV20-1 to TRBJ2-7; the match to TRBD2 covers 10 bases. The CDR3 sequence is 14 residues long. The germline gives CDR1 DFQATT, CDR2 SNEGSKA (reference sequence). Trimming cost V 3 bases and J 4 bases; bases outside gene matches: 6. DNA of the CDR3: TGCAGTGCTAGTACTAGCGGGGAGACGTACGAGCAGTACTTC. Protein product: CSASTSGETYEQYF.

V usage is TRBV5-1 and J usage is TRBJ2-2; the D gene is possibly TRBD2 (5 bases). Germline values: CDR1 SGHRS, CDR2 YFSETQ. The CDR3 runs to 17 residues. V lost 0 bases and J 0 bases, leaving 12 bases between the germline ends. The CDR3 DNA is TGCGCCAGCAGCTTGGATTTCGGGGTCCCGAACACCGGGGAGCTGTTTTTT. Its translation is CASSLDFGVPNTGELFF.

V is TRBV15 and J is TRBJ1-2; D not resolved. The V end lost 0 bases, the J end lost 6 bases, and 14 bases lay between the germline ends. Per the germline V gene, CDR1 is LNHNV and CDR2 is YYDKDF (reference sequence). The CDR3 is 15 residues long. As DNA, the CDR3 is TGTGCCACCAGCAGAGACCAGCGGACTGTTAATGGCTACACCTTC. Protein product: CATSRDQRTVNGYTF.

V and J are TRBV3-1 (or the pseudogene TRBV3-2) and TRBJ1-4; TRBD1 might be the D (6 bases). Germline loops: CDR1 LGHDT, CDR2 YNNKEL (reference sequence). The CDR3 consists of 17 residues. V lost 0 bases, J lost 3 bases, and 14 bases lay in between. The CDR3 spells CASSQDFRGAANEKLFF. In DNA, the CDR3 is TGTGCCAGCAGCCAAGATTTCAGGGGTGCGGCTAATGAAAAACTGTTTTTT.

The rearrangement uses TRBV7-8 and TRBJ1-5; maybe TRBD1 (6 bases). In germline, CDR1 is SGHVS, CDR2 FQNEAQ. This CDR3 spans 15 amino acids. The V end lost 1 base, the J end lost 4 bases, and 11 bases lay between the germline ends. CDR3 coding DNA: TGTGCCAGCAGCTTAGACAGGGTGCTTAATCAGCCCCAGCATTTT. This encodes CASSLDRVLNQPQHF.

V usage is TRBV29-1 and J usage is TRBJ1-1; TRBD1 matches at 9 bases. The ends lost 4 bases at V and 3 bases at J; junction bases unmatched: 3. CDR1 and CDR2 (germline): SQVTM, ANQGSEA. CDR3 length: 13 residues. CDR3 bases: TGCAGCGTTGTGACAGGGGGGTACACTGAAGCTTTCTTT. The encoded protein is CSVVTGGYTEAFF.

The chain combines TRBV5-4 with TRBJ1-2, with 7 bases aligning to TRBD1. Germline V gene sequence: CDR1 SGHNT, CDR2 YYREEE (reference sequence). CDR3 length: 14 residues. V was pared by 4 bases and J by 2 bases, with 5 bases of the junction left unmatched. The CDR3 DNA follows: TGTGCCAGCAGCCATACGGGACAGAACTATGGCTACACCTTC. Translating gives CASSHTGQNYGYTF.

V and J are TRBV6-6 and TRBJ1-1; no reliable D call. In germline, CDR1 is MNHNY, CDR2 SVGAGI (reference sequence). The V and J ends lost 0 bases and 4 bases respectively, with 9 bases between them. There are 14 residues in the CDR3. CDR3 amino acids: CASSYSPQSTEAFF. The CDR3 DNA sequence: TGTGCCAGCAGTTACTCGCCCCAGTCCACTGAAGCTTTCTTT.

The chain couples TRBV2 to TRBJ1-6; the D gene is possibly TRBD1 (5 bases). Trimming pared 1 base from V and 11 bases from J, leaving 15 bases between. The length of the CDR3 is 15 residues. Germline lookup yields CDR1 SNHLY and CDR2 FYNNEI. The CDR3 is CASSEEWAGNPPLHF. CDR3 bases: TGTGCCAGCAGTGAAGAGTGGGCAGGGAATCCACCCCTCCACTTT.

The chain has TRBV13 and TRBJ2-1, with unresolved D. V dropped 0 bases and J dropped 10 bases, with 13 bases sitting between them. Germline V gene sequence: CDR1 PRHDT, CDR2 FYEKMQ (reference sequence). The CDR3 sequence is 14 residues long. CDR3 in DNA: TGTGCCAGCAGCTTAGGACCTTCCGCGGTGGAGCAGTTCTTC. Translated, it gives CASSLGPSAVEQFF. The full variable domain, its missing parts supplied by reference TRBV13 and TRBJ2-1, is AAGVIQSPRHLIKEKRETATLKCYPIPRHDTVYWYQQGPGQDPQFLISFYEKMQSDKGSIPDRFSAQQFSDYHSELNMSSLELGDSALYFCASSLGPSAVEQFFGPGTRLTVL.

The J gene is TRBJ2-2, the V gene TRBV7-7, with 7 nucleotides matching TRBD1. The CDR3 length is 16 residues. From germline, CDR1 is SSHAT and CDR2 FNYEAQ (reference sequence). The V gene end was trimmed by 5 bases and the J gene end by 4 bases; junction bases not matched to a gene: 10. Here the CDR3 reads CASSLGVAGGTGELFF. The CDR3 DNA is TGTGCCAGCAGCCTAGGGGTGGCAGGGGGCACCGGGGAGCTGTTTTTT.

This clone showed up just once. CDR3 sequence: CASSSETSGGTSTDTQYF. The CDR3 DNA reads as TGTGCCAGCAGCTCGGAGACTAGCGGGGGGACTAGCACAGATACGCAGTATTTT. The chain joins TRBV7-2 to TRBJ2-3, with 13 positions matching TRBD2. The CDR3 loop spans 18 amino acids. CDR1 is SGHTA and CDR2 is FQGNSA in the germline V gene. J gave up 0 bases and V 4 bases, and 7 bases lay outside the gene matches.

The chain is built from TRBV10-2 and TRBJ1-1; TRBD1 matches 8 bases. CDR3 length: 16 amino acids. Germline lookup yields CDR1 WSHSY and CDR2 SAAADI. V gave up 6 bases and J gave up 2 bases; unmatched junction bases: 11. The DNA of the CDR3 is TGCGCCAGCAGGACCCCTCAGACAGGGGAAAACACTGAAGCTTTCTTT. Encoded protein: CASRTPQTGENTEAFF.

This clone was seen only a few times. The chain combines TRBV30 with TRBJ1-2; possible D gene TRBD1, 5 bases. V lost 7 bases and J lost 4, with 22 bases in between. The CDR3 is 15 residues long. CDR1 is GTSNPN, CDR2 SVGIG, per germline (reference sequence). For the CDR3, the DNA is TGTGCCTCCCCCCAAGGGGCGGCACCGGGCTATGGCTACACCTTC. This gives the protein CASPQGAAPGYGYTF.

The rearrangement joins TRBV5-1 to TRBJ1-1; D not certain. There are 12 residues in the CDR3. CDR1 SGHRS and CDR2 YFSETQ come from the germline V gene. V was clipped by 0 bases and J by 11 bases, with 11 bases between them. The CDR3 here is CASSLAPEWAFF. As DNA, the CDR3 is TGCGCCAGCAGCTTGGCCCCGGAGTGGGCTTTCTTT. The complete variable domain, with remaining parts taken from reference TRBV5-1 and TRBJ1-1, reads KAGVTQTPRYLIKTRGQQVTLSCSPISGHRSVSWYQQTPGQGLQFLFEYFSETQRNKGNFPGRFSGRQFSNSRSEMNVSTLELGDSALYLCASSLAPEWAFFGQGTRLTVV.

The gene calls are TRBV2 and TRBJ1-1, with a possible D match to TRBD1 (6 bases). Trimming pared 3 bases from V and 6 bases from J, leaving 17 bases between. The CDR3 runs to 15 residues. CDR1 and CDR2 (germline): SNHLY, FYNNEI. CDR3 DNA sequence: TGTGCCAGCAGTGAGCCAGGGATCGGGGGGCCTGAAGCTTTCTTT. This sequence encodes CASSEPGIGGPEAFF.

This clone was observed a handful of times. CDR3 DNA sequence: TGTGCCAGCAGCGCCGGGACACAAGTTAATACGCAGTATTTT. Residues: CASSAGTQVNTQYF. The chain employs TRBV9 and TRBJ2-3, with D maybe TRBD1 (6 bases). The germline gives CDR1 SGDLS, CDR2 YYNGEE. This CDR3 spans 14 amino acids. Trimming took 3 bases from V and 7 from J, leaving 15 bases between them.

The chain has TRBV29-1 and TRBJ1-5; D may be TRBD1 (6 bases). This CDR3 has 17 residues. Germline CDR1 SQVTM, CDR2 ANQGSEA. V was pared by 5 bases and J by 4 bases, with 24 bases between. CDR3 in DNA: TGCAGCGTTTCCCGCGACATGATCGGACAGCCTAATCAGCCCCAGCATTTT. Residues: CSVSRDMIGQPNQPQHF.

This rearrangement joins TRBV19 to TRBJ1-5; D might be TRBD1 (6 bases). Per germline, CDR1 LNHDA and CDR2 SQIVND (reference sequence). The CDR3 is made up of 13 amino acids. Trimming shortened V by 5 bases and J by 6 bases, and 11 bases separated the two germline ends. The CDR3 DNA reads TGTGCCAGTAGTCGGGGGGGCAGTCAGCCCCAGCATTTT. Its protein product is CASSRGGSQPQHF.

The rearrangement links TRBV18 to TRBJ2-7; no reliable D call. Germline V gene sequence: CDR1 KGHSH, CDR2 LQKENI. Trimming took 3 bases from V and 2 from J, leaving 11 bases between them. The CDR3 totals 14 residues. The DNA of the CDR3 is TGTGCCAGCTCACCGCCCAGGCCCCCCTACGAGCAGTACTTC. Its translation is CASSPPRPPYEQYF.

This clone has a single count. V usage is TRBV7-3 and J usage is TRBJ1-1, with D hard to call. Looked up from germline, CDR1 is SGHTA and CDR2 is FQGTGA. The CDR3 spans 15 residues. V was cut by 5 bases and J by 1 base, with 14 bases left in between. The CDR3 here is CASSLMVAGNTEAFF. The CDR3 coding sequence is TGTGCCAGCAGCCTAATGGTCGCAGGGAACACTGAAGCTTTCTTT.

Turning to this clone: One end of the junction is discordant with germline, which a read error may explain. This rearrangement joins TRBV24-1 to TRBJ2-5, with D perhaps matching TRBD1 (6 bases). The CDR3 contains 18 residues. The V gene's germline CDR1 is KGHDR and CDR2 SFDVKD. The CDR3: CATSDLRFGGGAPETQYF. The CDR3 DNA reads TGTGCCACGAGTGATTTACGGTTCGGTGGGGGCGCCCCGGAGACCCAGTACTTC.

This clone was picked up one time. J is TRBJ1-1 and V is TRBV30; tentative D call: TRBD1 (6 bases). Germline CDR1 reads GTSNPN; CDR2 reads SVGIG (reference sequence). V shed 4 bases and J shed 1 base, with 10 bases lying between them. The CDR3 runs to 13 residues. The CDR3 spells CAWTPGQNTEAFF. Here the CDR3 DNA reads TGTGCCTGGACCCCGGGACAGAACACTGAAGCTTTCTTT.

The rearrangement links TRBV25-1 to TRBJ1-3, with 7 bases lining up with TRBD1. With 1 base clipped from V and 8 bases from J, the junction kept 11 bases outside the gene matches. CDR1 MGHDK and CDR2 SYGVNS come from the germline V gene. This CDR3 has 16 amino acids. CDR3 in amino acids: CASSESTGERIDTIYF. The CDR3, as DNA: TGTGCCAGCAGTGAATCAACAGGGGAGAGGATTGACACCATATATTTT.